These T cell receptor beta chains were read from a single sample in a study of tumor-infiltrating lymphocytes in primary liver carcinoma. MiXCR was run by TCRdb on the multiplex PCR reads, yielding one entry per CDR3 protein. The repertoire holds 65,000 to 80,000 distinct CDR3 sequences, with roughly three quarters as singletons. What was sequenced was liver tumor tissue from sampling region 4. These receptor sequences come from a man in his forties or fifties with primary liver carcinoma and hepatitis B virus infection. The CDR3 runs from the conserved cysteine through the conserved F or W. D genes are given only for firm matches. Size is omitted from some rows. Given values are once, few, many or a class for expanded clones.

D gene	V gene	clone size	J gene	CDR3 protein	CDR3 DNA
-	TRBV29-1	-	TRBJ2-1	CSVAADWVDEQFF	TGCAGCGTTGCGGCGGATTGGGTCGATGAGCAGTTCTTC
-	TRBV11-1	-	TRBJ2-7	CASSFDGQFYEQYF	TGTGCCAGCAGCTTCGACGGACAGTTCTACGAGCAGTACTTC
TRBD2	TRBV5-5	-	TRBJ2-1	CASSWAPLAATKDEQFF	TGTGCCAGCAGCTGGGCCCCCCTAGCGGCGACGAAGGATGAGCAGTTCTTC
TRBD2	TRBV10-3	-	TRBJ2-2	CAINTGTGRTSGSTGELSF	TGTGCCATCAATACCGGAACAGGGCGGACTAGCGGGAGTACCGGGGAGCTGTCTTTT
TRBD2	TRBV11-2	-	TRBJ2-7	CASSLSTGLAGGGYEQYF	TGTGCCAGCAGCTTATCCACTGGACTAGCGGGAGGGGGATACGAGCAGTACTTC
TRBD1	TRBV5-4	many	TRBJ2-6	CASSSTGGAGANVLTF	TGTGCCAGCAGCTCGACAGGGGGCGCTGGGGCCAACGTCCTGACTTTC
-	TRBV5-5	many	TRBJ2-1	CASSSAGAKQFF	TGTGCCAGCAGCTCAGCAGGGGCCAAGCAGTTCTTC
-	TRBV5-1	-	TRBJ1-1	CASSPEDALRAEVFF	TGCGCCAGCAGCCCGGAGGACGCTCTTCGGGCTGAAGTTTTCTTT
TRBD2	TRBV6-5	-	TRBJ2-1	CVSTPGLADNELFF	TGTGTCAGCACCCCGGGACTAGCGGACAATGAGCTGTTCTTC
-	TRBV28	-	TRBJ2-7	CASSLFMTPSYGQYF	TGTGCCAGCAGTTTATTCATGACCCCCTCCTACGGGCAGTACTTC
-	TRBV6-5	-	TRBJ1-1	CASSLGGANTEAIF	TGTGCCAGCAGCTTGGGGGGAGCGAACACTGAAGCCATCTTT
-	TRBV7-9	many	TRBJ2-2	CASSLWGTGELFF	TGTGCCAGCAGCCTCTGGGGCACCGGGGAGCTGTTTTTT
TRBD1	TRBV29-1	-	TRBJ2-5	CSVVRDSGETQYF	TGTAGCGTTGTAAGGGACAGTGGAGAGACCCAGTACTTC
-	TRBV6-5	many	TRBJ2-1	CASRAAGTGPAEQFF	TGTGCCAGCAGAGCCGCCGGGACGGGGCCGGCTGAGCAGTTCTTC
-	TRBV5-5	many	TRBJ2-1	CASSVTSREQFF	TGTGCCAGCAGCGTAACTAGCCGCGAGCAGTTCTTC
-	TRBV25-1	once	TRBJ1-4	CASKGRHELNEKLFF	TGTGCCAGCAAGGGGCGACATGAGCTTAATGAAAAACTGTTTTTT
TRBD1	TRBV7-9	many	TRBJ2-7	CASTAQGSPYEQYF	TGTGCCAGCACCGCACAGGGGTCCCCCTACGAGCAGTACTTC
TRBD2	TRBV5-1	many	TRBJ2-3	CASSLAGGRASDTQYF	TGCGCCAGCAGCTTGGCCGGCGGGAGGGCCTCAGATACGCAGTATTTT
TRBD1	TRBV6-5	-	TRBJ1-2	CASRPSRDSDYGYTF	TGTGCCAGCAGACCTTCCCGGGACAGTGATTATGGCTACACCTTC
TRBD2	TRBV5-6	-	TRBJ2-3	CTSSSILWTPRSGRGRGTDTQYF	TGTACCAGCAGTTCCATCCTCTGGACACCTCGCAGCGGGAGGGGTAGGGGCACAGATACGCAGTATTTT
-	TRBV12-3/TRBV12-4	many	TRBJ2-3	CASKERFSRSRGTDTQYF	TGTGCCAGCAAAGAACGGTTTTCGAGGTCCCGCGGCACAGATACGCAGTATTTT
-	TRBV10-2	-	TRBJ2-5	CASSGGLPIQVTQYF	TGCGCCAGCAGTGGAGGACTGCCCATCCAAGTGACCCAGTACTTC
-	TRBV12-3/TRBV12-4	-	TRBJ2-7	CVSTTGAYEEYF	TGTGTCAGCACCACCGGGGCCTACGAGGAGTACTTC
TRBD2	TRBV4-2	-	TRBJ2-7	CASSHYLAGSPGEQYF	TGTGCCAGCAGCCATTACCTAGCGGGAAGTCCGGGCGAGCAGTACTTC
TRBD1	TRBV11-2	-	TRBJ2-7	CASYSRTGGANRHEQYF	TGTGCCAGCTACTCCCGGACAGGGGGCGCTAACAGACACGAACAGTACTTC
TRBD1	TRBV6-1	-	TRBJ2-1	CASSVRAGTGDKQFF	TGTGCCAGCAGTGTACGGGCAGGGACAGGGGATAAGCAGTTCTTC
TRBD1	TRBV6-6	-	TRBJ1-6	CAGNDRGSYNSPPHF	TGTGCCGGAAACGACAGGGGCTCCTATAATTCACCCCCCCACTTT
-	TRBV6-5	-	TRBJ1-3	CPSSFTGVGNTVYF	TGTCCCAGCAGTTTTACGGGGGTTGGAAACACCGTATATTTT